The 21 T cell receptor beta chains presented below share a single source sample, sequenced in a study of blood T cells in healthy people across ages. A second PCR, run for roughly 7 to 12 cycles, used a sample-barcoded 5' primer plus a J-beta primer mix. TCRdb re-called the 5' RACE reads through MiXCR, storing one row per CDR3 protein. The sample includes 550,000 to 700,000 distinct CDR3 sequences, about 26% of them seen just once. The sequenced material came from blood. The receptors were gathered from a woman between 70 and 85 years old in good health.

This clonotype has only a few counts. The chain couples TRBV27 to TRBJ2-5; unclear D gene. The CDR3 length is 14 residues. V was cut by 0 bases and J by 5 bases, with 10 bases left in between. Germline lookup yields CDR1 MNHEY and CDR2 SMNVEV (reference sequence). The CDR3 spells CASSLSSWAETQYF. The CDR3 nucleotides read TGTGCCAGCAGTTTATCATCCTGGGCCGAGACCCAGTACTTC.

The chain couples TRBV7-2 to TRBJ1-2, with 12 bases matching TRBD1. CDR1 and CDR2 (germline): SGHTA, FQGNSA. This CDR3 is built from 15 residues. The V and J ends lost 2 bases and 5 bases, in that order; junction bases with no gene match: 3. CDR3 coding DNA: TGTGCCAGCAGCTTAAGGGACAGGGGGCTGTATGGCTACACCTTC. This sequence encodes CASSLRDRGLYGYTF.

A word on this clonotype: The germline gene is not matched at one end of the junction; a read error may be the cause. The chain uses TRBV24-1 and TRBJ2-2; TRBD2 matches at 8 bases. This CDR3 comprises 15 residues. From germline, CDR1 is KGHDR and CDR2 SFDVKD. The CDR3: CATRPDSGEIGELFF. In nucleotides, the CDR3 is TGTGCCACCAGGCCCGATAGCGGGGAAATCGGGGAGCTGTTTTTC.

CDR3 protein: CASSRHTTGRYEQYF. The CDR3 nucleotides read TGTGCCAGCAGCCGGCACACGACAGGGAGATACGAGCAGTACTTC. This chain links TRBV12-3 or TRBV12-4 with TRBJ2-7, with TRBD1 matching 7 bases. This CDR3 has 15 amino acids. V dropped 6 bases and J dropped 4; count of bases not matched to a gene: 12.

This clonotype has only a few counts. CDR3 loop: CASSRSKGTEAFF. In DNA form, the CDR3 reads TGTGCCAGTAGCAGAAGTAAGGGCACTGAAGCTTTCTTT. The genes are TRBV27 and TRBJ1-1; D is uncertain. Germline V gene data show CDR1 as MNHEY and CDR2 as SMNVEV (reference sequence). Trimming removed 9 bases at V and 4 bases at J, with 15 bases between. The CDR3 is made up of 13 amino acids.

About this clonotype itself: Germline is not matched at one junction end, which may reflect a read error. The rearrangement joins TRBV11-1 to TRBJ2-1; 9 bases match TRBD2. Germline V gene data show CDR1 as SGHAT and CDR2 as FQDESV (reference sequence). The CDR3 covers 13 residues. CDR3 in DNA: TGTGCCTGCAGCTTAGCGGGGGACAATGAGCAGTTCTTC. Protein sequence: CACSLAGDNEQFF.

The V gene is TRBV5-5, the J gene TRBJ2-5, with a weak D call TRBD1 (5 bases). The CDR3 runs 14 residues. Looked up from germline, CDR1 is SGHKS and CDR2 is YYEKEE (reference sequence). V lost 5 bases, J lost 8 bases, and 19 bases lay in between. The CDR3 bases are TGTGCCAGCAGTTTTGGGCCAGCCAGGGAAACCCAGTACTTC. Amino acids: CASSFGPARETQYF. Together with reference TRBV5-5 and TRBJ2-5, the CDR3 gives the full variable domain: DAGVTQSPTHLIKTRGQQVTLRCSPISGHKSVSWYQQVLGQGPQFIFQYYEKEERGRGNFPDRFSARQFPNYSSELNVNALLLGDSALYLCASSFGPARETQYFGPGTRLLVL.

The chain uses TRBV7-9 and TRBJ1-2; possibly TRBD1 for D (5 bases). The CDR3 has 15 amino acids. CDR1 and CDR2 from the germline V gene are SEHNR and FQNEAQ (reference sequence). Trimming left V 2 bases short and J 5 bases short, with 15 bases between. DNA of the CDR3: TGTGCCAGCAGCTTAATTGAGACAGAAGAATATGGCTACACCTTC. Translated, it gives CASSLIETEEYGYTF. Filled out from reference TRBV7-9 and TRBJ1-2, the complete variable domain reads DTGVSQNPRHKITKRGQNVTFRCDPISEHNRLYWYRQTLGQGPEFLTYFQNEAQLEKSRLLSDRFSAERPKGSFSTLEIQRTEQGDSAMYLCASSLIETEEYGYTFGSGTRLTVV.

This chain joins TRBV5-6 and TRBJ2-7; D is uncertain. The CDR3 consists of 12 residues. V lost 4 bases, J lost 3 bases, and 8 bases lay in between. Germline CDR1 and CDR2: SGHDT and YYEEEE. The CDR3 protein is CASSIVSYEQYF. The CDR3, as DNA: TGTGCCAGCAGCATTGTAAGCTACGAGCAGTACTTC.

This clonotype occurred a few times. V is TRBV7-2 and J is TRBJ1-3, with a weak D call TRBD1 (6 bases). Between the trimmed V and J ends, which lost 5 bases and 0 bases, there was a span of 11 bases. Germline CDR1 SGHTA, CDR2 FQGNSA. CDR3 size: 15 residues. CDR3 in amino acids: CASSDGTFSGNTIYF. CDR3 coding DNA: TGTGCCAGCAGCGATGGGACATTCTCTGGAAACACCATATATTTT.

This clonotype was seen more than once but under ten times. The DNA for the CDR3 is TGCAGTGCGGCAAAGGGGACAGCCAATAATTCACCCCTCCACTTT. Translation: CSAAKGTANNSPLHF. The chain is built from TRBV20-1 and TRBJ1-6; TRBD1 matches 7 bases. The CDR3 spans 15 residues. Losses at the gene ends were 6 bases for V and 5 bases for J; bases not matched to a gene: 10. In germline, CDR1 is DFQATT, CDR2 SNEGSKA (reference sequence).

The chain employs TRBV21-1 and TRBJ1-5. TRBV21-1 corresponds to a pseudogene. CDR3 size: 17 residues. DNA for the CDR3: TGTGCCAGCAGCAAAGCCCTCAGGCAAGCTCTTTTTTGGCCCCAGCATTTT. Translated: CASSKALRQALFWPQHF.

The chain uses TRBV5-2 and TRBJ2-3; the D segment call TRBD2 is taken from the table without a DNA check. TRBV5-2 is a recognized pseudogene. The CDR3 is made up of 15 amino acids. Here the CDR3 DNA reads TGTGCCAGCAATGGGCTAGCGGGACCCCCCGATACGCAGTATTTT. As protein: CASNGLAGPPDTQYF.

In its sample, this clonotype was seen a few times. The chain employs TRBV6-1 and TRBJ2-1, with D possibly matching TRBD2 (6 bases). The CDR3 totals 18 residues. From germline, CDR1 is MNHNS and CDR2 SASEGT. Deletions cut 6 bases from V and 1 base from J, with 22 bases between. The CDR3 reads CASSRFGSGLGSYNEQFF. CDR3 nucleotides: TGTGCCAGCAGCAGATTTGGGAGCGGGCTGGGATCCTACAATGAGCAGTTCTTC.

This chain uses TRBV7-6 with TRBJ1-6; D is possibly TRBD1 (5 bases). Trimming removed 1 base at V and 11 bases at J, with 12 bases between. Germline assignment: CDR1 SGHVS and CDR2 FNYEAQ. The CDR3 spans 14 residues. The CDR3 reads CASSLDGGRAPLHF. The CDR3 DNA is TGTGCCAGCAGCTTAGATGGGGGAAGGGCACCCCTCCACTTT.

This clonotype was detected a few times. The V and J genes are TRBV5-1 and TRBJ2-1; TRBD1 matches at 8 bases. The J segment lost 3 bases and the V segment lost 5 bases, leaving 7 bases of the junction unmatched. The CDR3 contains 15 residues. Looked up from germline, CDR1 is SGHRS and CDR2 is YFSETQ. CDR3 loop: CASSSGGLVYNEQFF. CDR3 nucleotides: TGCGCCAGCAGTTCAGGGGGCCTGGTCTACAATGAGCAGTTCTTC. Combining the CDR3 with reference TRBV5-1 and TRBJ2-1 gives the whole variable domain KAGVTQTPRYLIKTRGQQVTLSCSPISGHRSVSWYQQTPGQGLQFLFEYFSETQRNKGNFPGRFSGRQFSNSRSEMNVSTLELGDSALYLCASSSGGLVYNEQFFGPGTRLTVL.

This sequence joins TRBV20-1 and TRBJ2-3, with a tentative D call TRBD1 (5 bases). This CDR3 is built from 13 residues. Germline V gives CDR1 DFQATT, CDR2 SNEGSKA (reference sequence). Trimming stripped 6 bases from V and 4 bases from J, with 14 bases between. The CDR3, as DNA: TGCAGTGCCCGCCCAGGGTTCGCAGATACGCAGTATTTT. This sequence encodes CSARPGFADTQYF.

The chain has TRBV27 and TRBJ2-2; D gene ambiguous. CDR3 size: 15 residues. Germline assignment: CDR1 MNHEY and CDR2 SMNVEV (reference sequence). V lost 2 bases and J 0 bases, leaving 7 bases between the germline ends. CDR3 sequence (DNA): TGTGCCAGCAGTTTAGACGGAGCGAACACCGGGGAGCTGTTTTTT. It translates to CASSLDGANTGELFF.

The CDR3 reads CASIQIGTYYGYTF. CDR3 sequence (DNA): TGTGCCAGCATCCAAATCGGGACTTACTATGGCTACACCTTC. This chain connects TRBV6-2 or TRBV6-3 to TRBJ1-2; D might be TRBD1 (5 bases). Germline values: CDR1 MNHEY, CDR2 SVGEGT. Between the trimmed V and J ends, which lost 7 bases and 3 bases, there was a span of 15 bases. The CDR3 length is 14 residues.

This clonotype was recorded a few times. CDR3 nucleotides: TGTGCCAGCAAAGGGACAGGGCCTTCGTTAGGCATTCAGTACTTC. Protein product: CASKGTGPSLGIQYF. The chain recombines TRBV2 with TRBJ2-4; 9 bases agree with TRBD1. The CDR3 runs to 15 residues. V gave up 7 bases and J gave up 9 bases; unmatched junction bases: 13. CDR1 is SNHLY, CDR2 FYNNEI, per germline.

The chain uses TRBV5-1 and TRBJ2-3; D is ambiguous. Germline CDR1 and CDR2: SGHRS and YFSETQ. The germline V and J ends were trimmed by 4 bases and 2 bases, with 8 bases remaining between them. The CDR3 contains 13 residues. CDR3 nucleotides: TGCGCCAGCAGCGCACAGCTCACAGATACGCAGTATTTT. As protein: CASSAQLTDTQYF.